This T cell receptor beta chain stems from a study of blood T cell repertoires in COVID-19. The overall study: Sources were T cells, B-cell-depleted T cells, or PBMCs; the material itself was cDNA or gDNA.

Original handling: Nucleated cell counts were estimated from reference gene primer amplification. Sequenced by immunoSEQ multiplex PCR; TCRdb stores in-frame clones only, minus some. V, J and clone size were drawn from that table, and D and trimming were deduced from the DNA. The repertoire holds roughly 480,000 clones, with approximately 89% as singletons. It was during active infection that Seattle patients were enrolled and then longitudinally followed. The CDR3 spans 17 residues. Germline trimming cut 2 bases from V and 5 bases from J; bases unmatched to any gene: 6. CDR1 is LNHDA, CDR2 SQIVND, per germline (reference sequence).

Sequencing was carried out using peripheral blood. V and J are TRBV19 and TRBJ2-7, with 16 bases lining up with TRBD2. This sequence originates from a man aged 18 to 30 with COVID-19, enrolled during active disease. CDR3 coding DNA: TGTGCCAGTAGTATAATGGGACTAGCGGGAGGGGAAAACGAGCAGTACTTC. This gives the protein CASSIMGLAGGENEQYF.